Presented here are 28 T cell receptor beta chains from one specimen sequenced in a study of T cell responses to AZD1222 COVID-19 vaccine. Assay: immunoSEQ multiplex PCR; the TCRdb copy retains only in-frame clones and omits some. The data show some 150,000 clones, approximately 89% seen once. The material was peripheral blood, obtained 28 days after the second AZD1222 dose. The receptors derive from an adult who received the AZD1222 COVID-19 vaccine.

The V gene is TRBV7-8, the J gene TRBJ1-4; D is undetermined. This CDR3 has 15 amino acids. CDR1 and CDR2 from the germline V gene are SGHVS and FQNEAQ. Trimming took 2 bases from V and 3 from J, leaving 10 bases between them. In DNA, the CDR3 is TGTGCCAGCAGCTTAACCGGGCTTCCTAATGAAAAACTGTTTTTT. It is translated as CASSLTGLPNEKLFF.

The chain links TRBV9 to TRBJ1-4, with TRBD1 matching over 7 bases. Germline CDR1 reads SGDLS; CDR2 reads YYNGEE. The V and J ends lost 3 bases and 5 bases, in that order; junction bases with no gene match: 7. This CDR3 is 15 amino acids long. The CDR3 region has the DNA TGTGCCAGCAGCGCTAGACAGGGACTAAATGAAAAACTGTTTTTT. Protein product: CASSARQGLNEKLFF.

The J gene is TRBJ1-2, the V gene TRBV28; D is possibly TRBD1 (5 bases). The CDR3 runs to 13 residues. Germline values: CDR1 MDHEN, CDR2 SYDVKM. V was clipped by 4 bases and J by 7 bases, with 13 bases between them. The CDR3 nucleotides read TGTGCCAGCAGTTGGGGGAGGATAGGTGGCTACACCTTC. Translated, it gives CASSWGRIGGYTF.

The gene calls are TRBV5-1 and TRBJ2-3; D not resolved. In germline, CDR1 is SGHRS, CDR2 YFSETQ. CDR3 length equals 15 residues. V lost 0 bases, J lost 1 base, and 9 bases lay in between. DNA of the CDR3: TGCGCCAGCAGCTTGGAGCCAAGGGGCACAGATACGCAGTATTTT. It yields the protein CASSLEPRGTDTQYF.

The chain uses TRBV7-9 and TRBJ2-3, with 12 bases fitting TRBD2. Germline V gene lookup returns CDR1 SEHNR and CDR2 FQNEAQ (reference sequence). The CDR3 contains 17 residues. The V gene end was trimmed by 5 bases and the J gene end by 2 bases; junction bases not matched to a gene: 8. CDR3 DNA sequence: TGTGCCAGCAGCCCCCCACGACTAGCGGGAGACACAGATACGCAGTATTTT. Protein sequence: CASSPPRLAGDTDTQYF.

The V call is TRBV2, the J call TRBJ2-1; 9 bases match TRBD2. The germline V gene has CDR1 SNHLY and CDR2 FYNNEI. The CDR3 totals 16 residues. Unmatched junction bases numbered 7, after V lost 6 bases and J lost 1 base. This CDR3 reads CASRRSGRGSYNEQFF. The CDR3, as DNA: TGTGCCAGCAGGCGTAGCGGGAGAGGATCCTACAATGAGCAGTTCTTC. Full variable domain (rest looked up from reference TRBV2 and TRBJ2-1): EPEVTQTPSHQVTQMGQEVILRCVPISNHLYFYWYRQILGQKVEFLVSFYNNEISEKSEIFDDQFSVERPDGSNFTLKIRSTKLEDSAMYFCASRRSGRGSYNEQFFGPGTRLTVL.

This rearrangement joins TRBV6-2 or TRBV6-3 to TRBJ1-2, with unresolved D. The V gene's germline CDR1 is MNHEY and CDR2 SVGEGT. The CDR3 runs to 15 residues. The V gene lost 4 bases and the J gene lost 3 bases, with 15 bases spanning the gap. The CDR3: CASSSTSNGYYGYTF. The CDR3 coding sequence is TGTGCCAGCAGTTCGACCAGTAACGGATACTATGGCTACACCTTC.

This clone has only a few counts. This chain links TRBV7-6 with TRBJ1-1; D gene uncertain. The CDR3 is made up of 12 amino acids. The germline V gene encodes CDR1 SGHVS and CDR2 FNYEAQ. V gave up 5 bases and J gave up 1 base, with 5 bases separating them. This CDR3 is CASSTENTEAFF. CDR3 nucleotides: TGTGCCAGCAGCACCGAGAACACTGAAGCTTTCTTT.

The J gene is TRBJ1-2, the V gene TRBV6-5; D possibly corresponds to TRBD1 (6 bases). The CDR3 consists of 13 residues. Trimming left V 7 bases short and J 4 bases short, with 13 bases between. From germline, CDR1 is MNHEY and CDR2 SVGAGI. The CDR3 nucleotides are TGTGCCAGCACCCGCGGGGGCTTCTATGGCTACACCTTC. Its translation: CASTRGGFYGYTF.

This clone was seen once. This chain joins TRBV5-1 and TRBJ2-2, with 10 bases aligning to TRBD2. The CDR3 contains 16 residues. The ends lost 4 bases at V and 2 bases at J; junction bases unmatched: 5. Germline lookup yields CDR1 SGHRS and CDR2 YFSETQ. The CDR3 is CASSATSGVNTGELFF. In nucleotides, the CDR3 is TGCGCCAGCAGCGCCACTAGCGGGGTCAACACCGGGGAGCTGTTTTTT.

V and J are TRBV28 and TRBJ2-7, with 8 bases aligning to TRBD1. The CDR3 contains 16 residues. Germline CDR1 is MDHEN and CDR2 is SYDVKM. V gave up 4 bases and J gave up 2 bases; unmatched junction bases: 10. The CDR3 here is CASSSVRQGQPYEQYF. The CDR3 DNA is TGTGCCAGCAGTTCCGTACGACAGGGGCAGCCCTACGAGCAGTACTTC. Full variable domain (missing parts from reference TRBV28 and TRBJ2-7): DVKVTQSSRYLVKRTGEKVFLECVQDMDHENMFWYRQDPGLGLRLIYFSYDVKMKEKGDIPEGYSVSREKKERFSLILESASTNQTSMYLCASSSVRQGQPYEQYFGPGTRLTVT.

V gene TRBV6-5 combines with J gene TRBJ1-4; 9 bases are shared with TRBD1. V lost 6 bases and J lost 7; bases outside the gene matches: 6. The length of the CDR3 is 14 residues. The germline CDR1 and CDR2 sequences are MNHEY and SVGAGI. CDR3 DNA: TGTGCCAGCAGCCCGGGACAGGGTTCTGAAAAACTGTTTTTT. Protein sequence: CASSPGQGSEKLFF.

V gene TRBV18 combines with J gene TRBJ2-2; D not resolved. Germline values: CDR1 KGHSH, CDR2 LQKENI. The CDR3 consists of 16 residues. V shed 6 bases and J shed 1 base, with 15 bases lying between them. The CDR3 nucleotides are TGTGCCAGCTCCGCCCTTGCCCCAGGGAACACCGGGGAGCTGTTTTTT. Its translation is CASSALAPGNTGELFF.

This sequence joins TRBV10-1 and TRBJ1-1; 8 nucleotides match TRBD1. This CDR3 has 12 amino acids. The V gene end was trimmed by 4 bases and the J gene end by 9 bases; junction bases not matched to a gene: 4. Germline CDR1 WNHNN, CDR2 SYGVQD (reference sequence). Written as DNA, the CDR3 is TGCGCCAGCAGTGCTAGGACAGGGAAAGCTTTCTTT. It encodes CASSARTGKAFF.

The chain carries TRBV28 and TRBJ1-2; no firm D call. The V end lost 2 bases, the J end lost 3 bases, and 13 bases lay between the germline ends. CDR3 length: 15 amino acids. Germline-derived CDR1 and CDR2 are MDHEN and SYDVKM. CDR3 sequence (DNA): TGTGCCAGCAGTTTAGGGAGAAGTCGGGACTATGGCTACACCTTC. This gives the protein CASSLGRSRDYGYTF.

The chain links TRBV7-6 to TRBJ1-5; D gene unclear. Trimming cost V 6 bases and J 2 bases, with 8 bases left between them. Germline V CDR1 and CDR2: SGHVS, FNYEAQ. CDR3 length: 13 amino acids. The CDR3 is CASRADGNQPQHF. The CDR3 DNA reads TGTGCCAGCAGAGCGGATGGCAATCAGCCCCAGCATTTT.

The chain uses TRBV6-6 and TRBJ2-6, with TRBD1 matching 7 bases. The V gene's germline CDR1 is MNHNY and CDR2 SVGAGI (reference sequence). There are 15 residues in the CDR3. Trimming cost V 6 bases and J 2 bases; bases outside gene matches: 4. Written as DNA, the CDR3 is TGTGCCAGCAGCGCCCAGGGGGCTGGGGCCAACGTCCTGACTTTC. Amino acid sequence: CASSAQGAGANVLTF.

This rearrangement joins TRBV23-1 to TRBJ1-5; 7 bases align to TRBD1. TRBV23-1 is an ORF; its function is uncertain. The CDR3 has 16 residues. V shed 7 bases and J 11 bases; nucleotides not matched to a gene: 20. The CDR3 loop reads CASNLAWDSVALAQHF. The CDR3 bases are TGCGCCAGCAACTTAGCTTGGGACAGCGTAGCCCTGGCCCAGCATTTT.

This clone was observed a handful of times. The CDR3 region is CASSWTGGGNEAFF. The DNA for the CDR3 is TGCGCCAGCAGCTGGACAGGGGGCGGGAATGAAGCTTTCTTT. This chain joins TRBV5-1 and TRBJ1-1; 11 nucleotides align to TRBD1. J lost 7 bases, V lost 3 bases, and 5 bases had no gene match. The CDR3 is made up of 14 amino acids. Germline assignment: CDR1 SGHRS and CDR2 YFSETQ. Full variable domain (remainder filled in from reference TRBV5-1 and TRBJ1-1): KAGVTQTPRYLIKTRGQQVTLSCSPISGHRSVSWYQQTPGQGLQFLFEYFSETQRNKGNFPGRFSGRQFSNSRSEMNVSTLELGDSALYLCASSWTGGGNEAFFGQGTRLTVV.

The rearrangement links TRBV5-1 to TRBJ1-4; TRBD1 matches 12 bases. The CDR3 consists of 15 residues. V lost 5 bases, J lost 7 bases, and 6 bases stayed unmatched. Per germline, CDR1 SGHRS and CDR2 YFSETQ. DNA of the CDR3: TGCGCCAGCAGTTGGGGGGACAGGGGGCTTGAAAAACTGTTTTTT. Residues: CASSWGDRGLEKLFF.

The chain carries TRBV5-1 and TRBJ1-4, with D maybe TRBD1 (5 bases). Trimming pared 3 bases from V and 0 bases from J, leaving 9 bases between. CDR1 SGHRS and CDR2 YFSETQ come from the germline V gene. The CDR3 loop spans 15 amino acids. CDR3 region: CASSSGTPTNEKLFF. CDR3 DNA sequence: TGCGCCAGCAGCTCCGGGACGCCAACTAATGAAAAACTGTTTTTT.

The CDR3 nucleotides read TGTGCCAGCAGCCCGGACACCTATGGCTACACCTTC. Residues: CASSPDTYGYTF. V is TRBV7-9 and J is TRBJ1-2, with a weak D call TRBD1 (5 bases). From germline, CDR1 is SEHNR and CDR2 FQNEAQ (reference sequence). V gave up 5 bases and J gave up 4 bases, with 8 bases separating them. CDR3 length: 12 amino acids.

This chain joins TRBV11-2 and TRBJ2-2; 7 bases line up with TRBD2. Germline lookup yields CDR1 SGHAT and CDR2 FQNNGV. CDR3 length: 15 residues. The trim removed 0 bases at V and 4 bases at J, leaving 2 bases unmatched. CDR3 coding DNA: TGTGCCAGCAGCTTAGAGACTAGCCGCACCGGGGAGCTGTTTTTT. Its protein is CASSLETSRTGELFF. The complete variable domain, with remaining parts taken from reference TRBV11-2 and TRBJ2-2, reads EAGVAQSPRYKIIEKRQSVAFWCNPISGHATLYWYQQILGQGPKLLIQFQNNGVVDDSQLPKDRFSAERLKGVDSTLKIQPAKLEDSAVYLCASSLETSRTGELFFGEGSRLTVL.

This sequence joins TRBV7-2 and TRBJ1-1; the match to TRBD1 covers 9 bases. Germline V gene sequence: CDR1 SGHTA, CDR2 FQGNSA. This CDR3 comprises 14 residues. V trimming: 3 bases; J trimming: 4 bases; junction bases outside the gene matches: 3. The CDR3 here is CASSLQGQGTEAFF. The CDR3 DNA reads as TGTGCCAGCAGCTTGCAGGGACAGGGCACTGAAGCTTTCTTT.

This chain links TRBV7-2 with TRBJ1-6; D is unclear. The CDR3 spans 17 residues. The V end lost 5 bases, the J end lost 0 bases, and 14 bases lay between the germline ends. Germline loops: CDR1 SGHTA, CDR2 FQGNSA. This CDR3 reads CASSLIRASSYNSPLHF. In nucleotides, the CDR3 is TGTGCCAGCAGCCTCATACGGGCGAGCTCCTATAATTCACCCCTCCACTTT. The full variable domain, rest sourced from reference TRBV7-2 and TRBJ1-6, is GAGVSQSPSNKVTEKGKDVELRCDPISGHTALYWYRQSLGQGLEFLIYFQGNSAPDKSGLPSDRFSAERTGGSVSTLTIQRTQQEDSAVYLCASSLIRASSYNSPLHFGNGTRLTVT.

This chain joins TRBV15 and TRBJ1-1; D not resolved. V was cut by 0 bases and J by 1 base, with 6 bases left in between. CDR1 is LNHNV, CDR2 YYDKDF, per germline (reference sequence). The CDR3 has 14 residues. CDR3 protein: CATSREHRNTEAFF. CDR3 DNA: TGTGCCACCAGCAGAGAGCACAGGAACACTGAAGCTTTCTTT.

V gene TRBV3-1 (or the pseudogene TRBV3-2) combines with J gene TRBJ1-1; D is perhaps TRBD1 (5 bases). The CDR3 totals 14 residues. V gave up 0 bases and J gave up 4 bases, with 9 bases separating them. Germline CDR1 is LGHDT and CDR2 is YNNKEL (reference sequence). Here the CDR3 DNA reads TGTGCCAGCAGCCAAGATGCGGGGGTCACTGAAGCTTTCTTT. Translating gives CASSQDAGVTEAFF.

Only a few counts were recorded for this clone. The chain is built from TRBV7-9 and TRBJ1-1; a weak D match, TRBD1 (5 bases). The CDR3 is 14 residues long. In germline, CDR1 is SEHNR, CDR2 FQNEAQ (reference sequence). V dropped 5 bases and J dropped 3 bases, with 13 bases sitting between them. For the CDR3, the DNA is TGTGCCAGCAGCCCCCGGGGGATCGACACTGAAGCTTTCTTT. Encoded protein: CASSPRGIDTEAFF. Drawing the rest from reference TRBV7-9 and TRBJ1-1, the complete variable domain is DTGVSQNPRHKITKRGQNVTFRCDPISEHNRLYWYRQTLGQGPEFLTYFQNEAQLEKSRLLSDRFSAERPKGSFSTLEIQRTEQGDSAMYLCASSPRGIDTEAFFGQGTRLTVV.